This T cell receptor beta chain came from a study of CD8 T cells in ankylosing spondylitis. General study points: In ankylosing spondylitis patients, matched synovial fluid reportedly showed significant enrichment of disease-linked clones. Within ankylosing spondylitis blood, a TCR beta motif made up of several highly homologous variants appeared to be characteristic.

This clonotype occurred a few times. Its target is unknown. Libraries for TCR beta were made by quantitative 5'-RACE with molecular barcodes. TCRdb redid the calling of the 5' RACE reads with MiXCR, one entry per CDR3 protein. This table holds 250,000 to 400,000 distinct CDR3 sequences, around 10% found once. The germline V gene has CDR1 SQVTM and CDR2 ANQGSEA. Trimming shortened V by 5 bases and J by 2 bases, and 10 bases separated the two germline ends. This CDR3 comprises 12 residues. The sequence was collected from a female donor with ankylosing spondylitis or in good health (not recorded which). Sample: blood, either unsorted or a sorted T cell fraction (not recorded which). This chain uses TRBV29-1 with TRBJ2-7; D is unclear. This CDR3 is CSVWRPPYEQYF. In DNA, the CDR3 is TGCAGCGTTTGGCGCCCGCCCTACGAGCAGTACTTC.